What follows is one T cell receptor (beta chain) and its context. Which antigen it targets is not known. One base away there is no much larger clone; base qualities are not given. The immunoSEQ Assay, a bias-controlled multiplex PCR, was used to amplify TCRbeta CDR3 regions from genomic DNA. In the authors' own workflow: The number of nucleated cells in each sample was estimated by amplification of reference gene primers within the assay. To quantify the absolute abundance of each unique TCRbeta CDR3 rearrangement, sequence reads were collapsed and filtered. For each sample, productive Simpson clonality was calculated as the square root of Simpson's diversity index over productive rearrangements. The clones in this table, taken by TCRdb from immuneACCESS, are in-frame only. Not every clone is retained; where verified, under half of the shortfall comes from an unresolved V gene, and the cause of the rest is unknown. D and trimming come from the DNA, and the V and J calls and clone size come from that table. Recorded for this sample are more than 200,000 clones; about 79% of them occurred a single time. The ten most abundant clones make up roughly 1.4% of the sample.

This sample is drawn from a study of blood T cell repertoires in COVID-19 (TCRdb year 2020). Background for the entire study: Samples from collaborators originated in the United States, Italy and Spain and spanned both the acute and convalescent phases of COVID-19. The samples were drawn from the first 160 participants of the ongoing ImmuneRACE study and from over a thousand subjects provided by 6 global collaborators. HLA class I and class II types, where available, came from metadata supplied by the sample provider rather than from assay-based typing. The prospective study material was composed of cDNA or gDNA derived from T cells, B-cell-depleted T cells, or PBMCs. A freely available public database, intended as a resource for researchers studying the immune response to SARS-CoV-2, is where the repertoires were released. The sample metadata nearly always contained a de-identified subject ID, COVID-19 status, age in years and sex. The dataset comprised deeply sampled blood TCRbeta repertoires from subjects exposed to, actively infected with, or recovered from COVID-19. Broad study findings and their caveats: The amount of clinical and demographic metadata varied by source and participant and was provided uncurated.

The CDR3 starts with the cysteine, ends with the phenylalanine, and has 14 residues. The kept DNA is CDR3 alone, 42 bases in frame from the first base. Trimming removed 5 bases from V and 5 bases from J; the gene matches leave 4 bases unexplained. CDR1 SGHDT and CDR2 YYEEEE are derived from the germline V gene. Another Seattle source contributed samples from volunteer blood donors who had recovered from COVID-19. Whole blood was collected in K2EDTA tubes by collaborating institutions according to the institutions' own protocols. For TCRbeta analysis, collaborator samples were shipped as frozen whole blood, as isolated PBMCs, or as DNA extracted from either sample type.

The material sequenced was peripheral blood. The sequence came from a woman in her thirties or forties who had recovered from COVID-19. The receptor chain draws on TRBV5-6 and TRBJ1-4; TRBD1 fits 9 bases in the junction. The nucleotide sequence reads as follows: TGTGCCAGCAGAACAGGGGGCGCCAATGAAAAACTGTTTTTT. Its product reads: CASRTGGANEKLFF.